Listed below are T cell receptor beta chains from one sample, sequenced in a study of blood T cell repertoires in COVID-19. Libraries were prepared by immunoSEQ multiplex PCR; TCRdb keeps only in-frame clonotypes and omits some of them. The sample holds 150,000 to 200,000 clones; under 85% are singletons and the top ten take more than 8%. The sequenced sample consisted of peripheral blood. These receptors all stem from a woman at least 80 years old with acute or convalescent COVID-19. The CDR3 runs from the conserved cysteine through the conserved F or W.

V gene: TRBV6-1
J gene: TRBJ2-5
CDR3 protein: CASSEAGTSGRFGAQYF

V gene: TRBV5-5
J gene: TRBJ2-7
CDR3 protein: CASSLGLGRPYEQYF

V gene: TRBV11-2
J gene: TRBJ2-1
CDR3 protein: CASSLLLGLEGEQFF

V gene: TRBV7-2
J gene: TRBJ1-3
CDR3 protein: CASSLQGGVGNTIYF

V gene: TRBV12-3/TRBV12-4
J gene: TRBJ1-2
CDR3 protein: CASSPRTTGVCTF

V gene: TRBV7-9
J gene: TRBJ2-5
CDR3 protein: CASSYPGLAGRETQYF

V gene: TRBV10-3
J gene: TRBJ1-6
CDR3 protein: CAISESGDRNSPLHF

V gene: TRBV10-3
J gene: TRBJ2-3
CDR3 protein: CAISESYRPGDTQYF

V gene: TRBV5-1
J gene: TRBJ1-2
CDR3 protein: CASSFGVLGYGYTF

V gene: TRBV25-1
J gene: TRBJ2-3
CDR3 protein: CASSPPGTRTDTQYF

V gene: TRBV10-3
J gene: TRBJ2-3
CDR3 protein: CAVGTSGADTQYF

V gene: TRBV15
J gene: TRBJ2-3
CDR3 protein: CATSAGTGKIDTQYF

V gene: TRBV7-2
J gene: TRBJ1-2
CDR3 protein: CASSGQGTRGYTF

V gene: TRBV6-5
J gene: TRBJ1-3
CDR3 protein: CASSSDRGTGNTIYF

V gene: TRBV3-1/TRBV3-2
J gene: TRBJ1-4
CDR3 protein: CASSPRDRDEKLFF

V gene: TRBV5-1
J gene: TRBJ2-1
CDR3 protein: CASSLEGAYNEQFF

V gene: TRBV5-6
J gene: TRBJ2-7
CDR3 protein: CASSPLDSIYEQYF

V gene: TRBV6-5
J gene: TRBJ1-4
CDR3 protein: CASSREGNEKLFF

V gene: TRBV5-4
J gene: TRBJ1-6
CDR3 protein: CASSSPGGDNSPLHF

V gene: TRBV7-9
J gene: TRBJ2-2
CDR3 protein: CASSFSSGELFF

V gene: TRBV28
J gene: TRBJ2-1
CDR3 protein: CASNLRQGARSEQFF

V gene: TRBV18
J gene: TRBJ2-1
CDR3 protein: CASSPEQGAYNEQFF

V gene: TRBV5-5
J gene: TRBJ1-5
CDR3 protein: CASSLAGGALNQPQHF

V gene: TRBV13
J gene: TRBJ2-3
CDR3 protein: CASSLNRGTGTTDTQYF

V gene: TRBV19
J gene: TRBJ2-1
CDR3 protein: CASSMTGGPGAYNEQFF

V gene: TRBV5-1
J gene: TRBJ2-2
CDR3 protein: CASSPTRGGRDTGELFF